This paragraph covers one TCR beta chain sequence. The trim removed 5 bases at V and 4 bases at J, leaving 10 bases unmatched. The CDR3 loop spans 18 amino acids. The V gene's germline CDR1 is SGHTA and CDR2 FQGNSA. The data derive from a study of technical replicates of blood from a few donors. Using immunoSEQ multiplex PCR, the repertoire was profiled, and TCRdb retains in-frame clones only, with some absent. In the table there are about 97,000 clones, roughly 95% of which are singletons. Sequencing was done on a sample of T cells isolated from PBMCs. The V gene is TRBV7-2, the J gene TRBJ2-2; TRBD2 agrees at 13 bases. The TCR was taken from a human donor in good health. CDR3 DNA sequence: TGTGCCAGCAGCCCACAGGGACTAGCGGGATCGAGCACCGGGGAGCTGTTTTTT. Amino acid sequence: CASSPQGLAGSSTGELFF.